The 3 T cell receptor beta chains listed next were all sequenced from one sample in a study of blood T cell repertoires in COVID-19. Measured with immunoSEQ multiplex PCR; TCRdb has only the in-frame clones, and not every one. There are approximately 90,000 clones in the sample; approximately 86% occur only once, and over 10% lies in the top ten. Sequencing used peripheral blood. The receptors here all came from a human donor in a cohort sampled during active COVID-19.

Only one count was recorded for this clone. The chain employs TRBV18 and TRBJ1-1; 7 positions match TRBD1. J lost 3 bases, V lost 0 bases, and 7 bases had no gene match. The CDR3 runs 16 residues. From germline, CDR1 is KGHSH and CDR2 LQKENI. CDR3 nucleotides: TGTGCCAGCTCACCACCGCGCCCCCAGGGGGACACTGAAGCTTTCTTT. Translated, it gives CASSPPRPQGDTEAFF.

The chain has TRBV7-8 and TRBJ2-5, with TRBD1 identical over 7 bases. CDR1 is SGHVS and CDR2 is FQNEAQ in the germline V gene. V lost 5 bases to trimming and J lost 5 bases; unmatched junction nucleotides: 8. The CDR3 has 14 residues. In DNA, the CDR3 is TGTGCCAGCAGCACCGCAGGGGGTGGCGAGACCCAGTACTTC. Its protein is CASSTAGGGETQYF.

The CDR3 nucleotides read TGCAGCGCCCCCGACAGGGTCCGAGAGACCCAGTACTTC. This sequence encodes CSAPDRVRETQYF. The V call is TRBV29-1, the J call TRBJ2-5; TRBD1 aligns across 7 bases. The CDR3 totals 13 residues. Germline CDR1 is SQVTM and CDR2 is ANQGSEA. The junction had 9 bases not matched to a gene; V was cut back by 7 bases and J by 4 bases.